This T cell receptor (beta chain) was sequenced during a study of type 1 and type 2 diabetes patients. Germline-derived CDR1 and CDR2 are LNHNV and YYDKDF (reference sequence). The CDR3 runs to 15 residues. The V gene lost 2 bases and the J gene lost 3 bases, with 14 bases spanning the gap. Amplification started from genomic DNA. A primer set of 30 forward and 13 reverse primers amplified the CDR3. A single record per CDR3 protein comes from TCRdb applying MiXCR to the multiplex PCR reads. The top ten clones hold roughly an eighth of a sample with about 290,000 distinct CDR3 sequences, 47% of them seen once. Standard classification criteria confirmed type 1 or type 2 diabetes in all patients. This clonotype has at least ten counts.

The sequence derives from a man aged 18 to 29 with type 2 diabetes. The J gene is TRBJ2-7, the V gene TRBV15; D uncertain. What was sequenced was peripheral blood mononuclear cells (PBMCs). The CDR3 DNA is TGTGCCACCAGCAGACTTACCGGCATGATCTACGAGCAGTACTTC. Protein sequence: CATSRLTGMIYEQYF.